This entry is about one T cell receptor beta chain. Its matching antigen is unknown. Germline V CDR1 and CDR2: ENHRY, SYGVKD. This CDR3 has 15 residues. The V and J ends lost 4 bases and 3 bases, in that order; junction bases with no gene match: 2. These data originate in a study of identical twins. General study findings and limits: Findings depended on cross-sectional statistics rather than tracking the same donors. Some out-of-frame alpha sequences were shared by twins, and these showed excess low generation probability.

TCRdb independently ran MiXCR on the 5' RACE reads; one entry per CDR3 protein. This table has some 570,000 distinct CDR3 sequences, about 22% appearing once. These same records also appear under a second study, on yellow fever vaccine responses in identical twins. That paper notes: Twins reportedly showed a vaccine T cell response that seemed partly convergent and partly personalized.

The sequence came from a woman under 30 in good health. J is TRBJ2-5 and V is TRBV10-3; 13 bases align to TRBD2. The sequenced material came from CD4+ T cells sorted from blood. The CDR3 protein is CAISGTSGGKETQYF. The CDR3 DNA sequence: TGTGCCATCAGTGGGACTAGCGGGGGTAAAGAGACCCAGTACTTC.